The 23 T cell receptor beta chains presented below share a single source sample, sequenced in a study of beta chain features in type 1 diabetes. Reverse transcription of all isolated RNA meant that expressed TCRB transcripts were sequenced. Repertoires were generated with immunoSEQ multiplex PCR, while TCRdb's copy carries only in-frame clones and drops some. The table records about 350,000 clones, roughly a fifth of them present only once. The specimen was naive CD4+ T cells from blood. These receptors were obtained from a woman between 18 and 30 years old in good health.

In its sample, this clone was seen a few times. The gene calls are TRBV5-6 and TRBJ2-2; 8 bases map to TRBD1. The CDR3 covers 14 residues. J lost 7 bases, V lost 4 bases, and 6 bases had no gene match. CDR1 is SGHDT, CDR2 YYEEEE, per germline. The CDR3 DNA reads as TGTGCCAGCAGCCCCCGACAGGGGATCGGGGAGCTGTTTTTT. This codes for CASSPRQGIGELFF.

This clone was found a few times. The chain combines TRBV10-3 with TRBJ1-6, with TRBD1 matching over 8 bases. Germline V gene data show CDR1 as ENHRY and CDR2 as SYGVKD. V was clipped by 7 bases and J by 6 bases; unmatched bases: 5. The CDR3 has 14 residues. The chain's CDR3 is CAIKGDRGNSPLHF. The DNA of the CDR3 is TGTGCCATCAAGGGTGACAGGGGTAATTCACCCCTCCACTTT.

This clone was seen a handful of times. This chain links TRBV7-6 with TRBJ1-1; D is undetermined. The germline V gene has CDR1 SGHVS and CDR2 FNYEAQ. Trimming cost V 5 bases and J 1 base, with 8 bases left between them. The CDR3 sequence is 13 residues long. The CDR3 region has the DNA TGTGCCAGCAGCCTAATCAAGAACACTGAAGCTTTCTTT. Translated: CASSLIKNTEAFF.

In regard to this clone: Additional DNA sequences in this sample encode the identical CDR3. The V gene is TRBV4-1, the J gene TRBJ2-7; a possible D gene is TRBD2 (6 bases). The ends were cut back, 1 base at V and 2 bases at J, with 9 bases in the middle. There are 14 residues in the CDR3. Germline loops: CDR1 MGHRA, CDR2 YSYEKL. The CDR3: CASSQVAGTYEQYF. The DNA of the CDR3 is TGCGCCAGCAGCCAAGTGGCGGGAACCTACGAGCAGTACTTC.

This clone turned up a few times. The genes are TRBV4-1 and TRBJ1-5; 7 nucleotides match TRBD1. The CDR3 runs to 16 residues. Germline V lookup: CDR1 MGHRA, CDR2 YSYEKL. After removal of 3 bases from V and 5 bases from J, the junction contained 10 bases not matched to a gene. The CDR3 region has the DNA TGCGCCAGCAGCCAGACGACAGGGAGTAACTATCAGCCCCAGCATTTT. Protein: CASSQTTGSNYQPQHF.

This clone showed up just a few times. The V gene is TRBV29-1, the J gene TRBJ2-1; 8 bases are a match to TRBD2. The length of the CDR3 is 15 residues. CDR1 and CDR2 from the germline V gene are SQVTM and ANQGSEA. The junction had 14 bases not matched to a gene; V was cut back by 6 bases and J by 7 bases. This CDR3 reads CSVRPRREVRNEQFF. CDR3 DNA: TGCAGCGTCCGCCCCCGGCGGGAGGTTCGGAATGAGCAGTTCTTC.

A few counts support this clone. CDR3 DNA: TGTGCCAGTAGTATAACCGGGACTAAAGAGGAGGGTGAGCAGTTCTTC. This gives the protein CASSITGTKEEGEQFF. This chain uses TRBV19 with TRBJ2-1; 7 bases line up with TRBD2. V gave up 2 bases and J gave up 9 bases; unmatched junction bases: 13. The CDR3 spans 16 residues. CDR1 and CDR2 from the germline V gene are LNHDA and SQIVND (reference sequence).

This chain joins TRBV6-5 and TRBJ2-3, with TRBD2 identical over 8 bases. Looked up from germline, CDR1 is MNHEY and CDR2 is SVGAGI. Losses at the gene ends were 8 bases for V and 6 bases for J; bases not matched to a gene: 13. The CDR3 consists of 15 residues. CDR3 DNA: TGTGCCAGCCGCGGGGGGAAAACGTCTCCGGATACGCAGTATTTT. It codes for CASRGGKTSPDTQYF.

CDR3 in DNA: TGTGCCAGCAAGTCAGATGTAATCAATGAGCAGTTCTTC. It encodes CASKSDVINEQFF. The chain carries TRBV2 and TRBJ2-1; D remains ambiguous. This CDR3 contains 13 residues. Deletions cut 7 bases from V and 6 bases from J, with 13 bases between. CDR1 and CDR2 (germline): SNHLY, FYNNEI.

This clone has more than one count but fewer than ten. J is TRBJ1-2 and V is TRBV6-1; the D is unclear. V was trimmed by 1 base and J by 0 bases, leaving 9 bases between them. Germline V lookup: CDR1 MNHNS, CDR2 SASEGT. This CDR3 comprises 15 residues. DNA of the CDR3: TGTGCCAGCAGTGAAGGACGGAGAGCTAACTATGGCTACACCTTC. Translating it yields CASSEGRRANYGYTF.

In the case of this clone: Within the sample, other DNA sequences also encode this same CDR3. The chain carries TRBV18 and TRBJ2-5, with TRBD1 matching 7 bases. The trim removed 4 bases at V and 1 base at J, leaving 6 bases unmatched. Germline V CDR1 and CDR2: KGHSH, LQKENI. The CDR3 spans 15 residues. The chain's CDR3 is CASSRLNRGQETQYF. The CDR3 DNA reads TGTGCCAGCTCACGCCTGAACAGGGGCCAAGAGACCCAGTACTTC.

About this clone: The junction departs from germline at one end; a sequencing error may be responsible. This chain connects TRBV7-2 to TRBJ2-1; 12 positions match TRBD1. Germline V gene lookup returns CDR1 SGHTA and CDR2 FQGNSA. The CDR3 covers 15 residues. CDR3 nucleotide sequence: TGTGCCAGCAGCTTAGTGACAACCGGGACAGGGGGCTTACTCTTC. This encodes CASSLVTTGTGGLLF.

In this sample, this clone turned up a few times. This rearrangement joins TRBV19 to TRBJ2-3; TRBD2 agrees at 7 bases. This CDR3 is built from 13 residues. Germline trimming cut 10 bases from V and 2 bases from J; bases unmatched to any gene: 6. Germline values: CDR1 LNHDA, CDR2 SQIVND (reference sequence). CDR3 loop: CATRLASTDTQYF. As DNA, the CDR3 is TGTGCCACCCGACTAGCTTCCACAGATACGCAGTATTTT. Variable domain in full (rest from reference TRBV19 and TRBJ2-3): DGGITQSPKYLFRKEGQNVTLSCEQNLNHDAMYWYRQDPGQGLRLIYYSQIVNDFQKGDIAEGYSVSREKKESFPLTVTSAQKNPTAFYLCATRLASTDTQYFGPGTRLTVL.

The rearrangement uses TRBV2 and TRBJ2-7, with D possibly being TRBD1 (6 bases). Trimming took 4 bases from V and 6 from J, leaving 10 bases between them. This CDR3 spans 12 amino acids. Germline CDR1 reads SNHLY; CDR2 reads FYNNEI. CDR3 region: CASSGTAGEQYF. DNA for the CDR3: TGTGCCAGCAGTGGGACAGCCGGCGAGCAGTACTTC.

The table lists this clone with a few counts. The chain combines TRBV5-8 with TRBJ1-1; 7 bases match TRBD1. This CDR3 has 15 residues. Losses at the gene ends were 0 bases for V and 0 bases for J; bases not matched to a gene: 2. The germline CDR1 and CDR2 sequences are SGHTS and YDEGEE. CDR3 bases: TGTGCCAGCAGCTTGGGGGACAGACTGAACACTGAAGCTTTCTTT. This encodes CASSLGDRLNTEAFF. The variable domain in full, completed from reference TRBV5-8 and TRBJ1-1, reads EAGVTQSPTHLIKTRGQQATLRCSPISGHTSVYWYQQALGLGLQFLLWYDEGEERNRGNFPPRFSGRQFPNYSSELNVNALELEDSALYLCASSLGDRLNTEAFFGQGTRLTVV.

The chain is built from TRBV5-1 and TRBJ2-7, with 9 bases lining up with TRBD1. The CDR3 has 14 amino acids. The germline V gene encodes CDR1 SGHRS and CDR2 YFSETQ. After removal of 3 bases from V and 6 bases from J, the junction contained 7 bases not matched to a gene. CDR3 sequence (DNA): TGCGCCAGCAGCTGGGGGGACAGGGATGCCGAGCAGTACTTC. It specifies CASSWGDRDAEQYF.

This clone was counted between two and nine times. The rearrangement links TRBV6-6 to TRBJ1-5; D is ambiguous. The CDR3 is 11 amino acids. V was clipped by 8 bases and J by 6 bases, with 8 bases between them. CDR1 MNHNY and CDR2 SVGAGI come from the germline V gene (reference sequence). The CDR3 is CASALGQPQHF. Here the CDR3 DNA reads TGTGCCAGCGCTCTAGGTCAGCCCCAGCATTTT.

The V and J genes are TRBV6-1 and TRBJ2-1; 9 bases map to TRBD2. Germline V gene sequence: CDR1 MNHNS, CDR2 SASEGT. CDR3 length: 14 amino acids. Trimming at V came to 8 bases and at J to 1 base, leaving 3 bases not matched to a gene. The CDR3 nucleotides read TGTGCCAGCCGTACTAGCGGGTCCTACAATGAGCAGTTCTTC. Its protein product is CASRTSGSYNEQFF.

This clone has only a few counts. The V call is TRBV7-2, the J call TRBJ2-7; TRBD2 matches at 10 bases. CDR1 and CDR2 from the germline V gene are SGHTA and FQGNSA. V trimming: 5 bases; J trimming: 2 bases; junction bases outside the gene matches: 3. CDR3 length: 14 amino acids. Here the CDR3 DNA reads TGTGCCAGCAGCCGGACTAGCGGTGCCTACGAGCAGTACTTC. Translation: CASSRTSGAYEQYF.

J is TRBJ1-1 and V is TRBV30, with 9 nucleotides matching TRBD1. The CDR3 has 13 amino acids. J was trimmed by 3 bases and V by 3 bases; bases with no gene match: 2. The germline V gene encodes CDR1 GTSNPN and CDR2 SVGIG (reference sequence). In DNA, the CDR3 is TGTGCCTGGAGAGACAGGGGGGACACTGAAGCTTTCTTT. It codes for CAWRDRGDTEAFF.

A note on this clone: This sample includes further DNA sequences coding for the same CDR3. V and J are TRBV7-2 and TRBJ2-7; TRBD2 agrees at 8 bases. This CDR3 comprises 14 residues. Looked up from germline, CDR1 is SGHTA and CDR2 is FQGNSA. V lost 1 base, J lost 3 bases, and 2 bases stayed unmatched. CDR3 sequence: CASSLGRGGYEQYF. CDR3 sequence (DNA): TGTGCCAGCAGCTTAGGCCGGGGGGGCTACGAGCAGTACTTC. Together with reference TRBV7-2 and TRBJ2-7, the CDR3 gives the full variable domain: GAGVSQSPSNKVTEKGKDVELRCDPISGHTALYWYRQSLGQGLEFLIYFQGNSAPDKSGLPSDRFSAERTGGSVSTLTIQRTQQEDSAVYLCASSLGRGGYEQYFGPGTRLTVT.

V usage is TRBV5-6 and J usage is TRBJ2-2, with 13 bases fitting TRBD2. This CDR3 spans 19 amino acids. V lost 0 bases and J lost 1; bases outside the gene matches: 6. The germline V gene has CDR1 SGHDT and CDR2 YYEEEE. CDR3 residues: CASSLVLGLAGVNTGELFF. The CDR3 nucleotides are TGTGCCAGCAGCTTGGTCCTTGGACTAGCGGGAGTGAACACCGGGGAGCTGTTTTTT.

Only one count was recorded for this clone. The chain links TRBV11-2 to TRBJ2-1, with 13 bases lining up with TRBD2. The J segment lost 15 bases and the V segment lost 6 bases, leaving 14 bases of the junction unmatched. Germline CDR1 is SGHAT and CDR2 is FQNNGV. This CDR3 comprises 15 residues. CDR3 coding DNA: TGTGCCAGCAGTTTGGGACTAGCGGGGACCTACGTTCTGTTCTTC. Its protein is CASSLGLAGTYVLFF.